A single sample is the source of the 21 T cell receptor beta chains below, sequenced in a study of blood T cells in healthy people across ages. Then a second PCR, running about 7 to 11 cycles, was carried out with a sample-barcoded 5' primer and a J-beta primer mix. TCRdb redid the calling of the 5' RACE reads with MiXCR, one entry per CDR3 protein. Of some 550,000 distinct CDR3 sequences detected, roughly 48% appear once; the ten largest clones hold around 23%. Sequencing was carried out using blood. These receptors all stem from an elderly man in good health.

The chain has TRBV6-1 and TRBJ2-1; the D is unclear. The germline V gene encodes CDR1 MNHNS and CDR2 SASEGT. The length of the CDR3 is 11 residues. The germline V and J ends were trimmed by 4 bases and 9 bases, with 7 bases remaining between them. The CDR3 is CASSGVGEQFF. The CDR3 nucleotides are TGTGCCAGCAGTGGGGTGGGTGAGCAGTTCTTC.

The chain recombines TRBV3-1 with TRBJ2-5, with D tentatively TRBD2 (6 bases). The CDR3 covers 14 residues. Between the trimmed V and J ends, which lost 5 bases and 2 bases, there was a span of 12 bases. Per germline, CDR1 LGHDT and CDR2 YNNKEL (reference sequence). CDR3 loop: CASSKGLNQETQYF. CDR3 sequence (DNA): TGTGCCAGCAGCAAGGGACTGAATCAAGAGACCCAGTACTTC.

As concerns this clonotype: At one end the junction does not follow the germline gene, possibly because of a read error. This chain connects TRBV27 to TRBJ2-7; 10 nucleotides line up with TRBD1. This CDR3 comprises 15 residues. Germline V gives CDR1 MNHEY, CDR2 SMNVEV (reference sequence). CDR3 in DNA: TGTACCAGCAGTCCCGGGACAGGGGACTCCTACGAGCAGTACTTC. Translating gives CTSSPGTGDSYEQYF.

J is TRBJ2-3 and V is TRBV5-1; no definite D call. V was shortened by 4 bases and J by 14 bases, with 23 bases between the two germline ends. Germline V gene data show CDR1 as SGHRS and CDR2 as YFSETQ. The CDR3 is 14 residues long. The chain's CDR3 is CASSPVILVEVGYF. The CDR3 DNA reads TGCGCCAGCAGCCCTGTAATTCTAGTAGAGGTTGGGTATTTT.

The CDR3, as DNA: TGCGCCAGCAGCATCGGGACAGTAAGCACAGATACGCAGTATTTT. It codes for CASSIGTVSTDTQYF. This chain links TRBV5-1 with TRBJ2-3; 7 bases fit TRBD1. Trimming cost V 4 bases and J 0 bases; bases outside gene matches: 5. Germline lookup yields CDR1 SGHRS and CDR2 YFSETQ. The CDR3 is 15 amino acids.

This chain links TRBV28 with TRBJ2-1; a weak D match, TRBD2 (5 bases). The V gene lost 6 bases and the J gene lost 4 bases, with 10 bases spanning the gap. The germline V gene encodes CDR1 MDHEN and CDR2 SYDVKM. This CDR3 has 13 residues. CDR3 nucleotide sequence: TGTGCCAGCAGGAGGGCGGTGTACAATGAGCAGTTCTTC. Translated: CASRRAVYNEQFF.

The chain uses TRBV5-1 and TRBJ2-5; D may correspond to TRBD1 or TRBD2 (5 bases each). Germline values: CDR1 SGHRS, CDR2 YFSETQ. The CDR3 loop spans 13 amino acids. V was pared by 7 bases and J by 1 base, with 11 bases between. In DNA, the CDR3 is TGCGCCAGCTCCGGGGCCTTCCAAGAGACCCAGTACTTC. The encoded protein is CASSGAFQETQYF.

The V and J genes are TRBV7-2 and TRBJ2-4; 14 positions match TRBD2. Germline CDR1 reads SGHTA; CDR2 reads FQGNSA. The CDR3 totals 18 residues. Trimming at V came to 3 bases and at J to 1 base, leaving 5 bases not matched to a gene. The CDR3 DNA reads as TGTGCCAGCAGCTTCGGACTAGCGGGAGGTTGGGCCAAAAACATTCAGTACTTC. Protein sequence: CASSFGLAGGWAKNIQYF.

This clonotype was recorded a few times. The CDR3: CSAETSGRINEQYF. The CDR3 DNA reads as TGCAGCGCCGAGACTAGCGGGAGAATCAACGAGCAGTACTTC. The V and J genes are TRBV29-1 and TRBJ2-7, with TRBD2 matching over 12 bases. The length of the CDR3 is 14 residues. Germline loops: CDR1 SQVTM, CDR2 ANQGSEA. The J segment lost 5 bases and the V segment lost 7 bases, leaving 9 bases of the junction unmatched.

The chain joins TRBV11-1 to TRBJ2-5; unclear D gene. The J call may be in error: the DNA end matches TRBJ2-7 better. The CDR3 is made up of 11 amino acids. Germline loops: CDR1 SGHAT, CDR2 FQDESV (reference sequence). The CDR3 DNA follows: TGTGCCAGCGAGAAAGCCTACGAGCAGTACTTC. Amino acid sequence: CASEKAYEQYF.

J is TRBJ1-6 and V is TRBV7-3; possible D gene TRBD1, 6 bases. V gave up 5 bases and J gave up 10 bases, with 15 bases separating them. This CDR3 region has 14 residues. Germline-derived CDR1 and CDR2 are SGHTA and FQGTGA. CDR3: CASSPTGLGSPLHF. The DNA for the CDR3 is TGTGCCAGCAGCCCCACAGGGCTGGGCTCACCCCTCCACTTT.

This clonotype showed up many times. This chain links TRBV14 with TRBJ2-1, with 7 nucleotides matching TRBD1. CDR1 is SGHDN, CDR2 FVKESK, per germline. V shed 5 bases and J 0 bases; nucleotides not matched to a gene: 13. The CDR3 extends over 18 amino acids. CDR3 residues: CASSSLTDRTSSYNEQFF. The DNA for the CDR3 is TGTGCCAGCAGCAGCCTTACGGACAGGACGAGCTCCTACAATGAGCAGTTCTTC.

The CDR3 region has the DNA TGTGCCAGCAGCTTAAGGGACAGGTCTAATTCACCCCTCCACTTT. This translates into CASSLRDRSNSPLHF. The rearrangement joins TRBV7-8 to TRBJ1-6, with TRBD1 matching over 8 bases. The CDR3 length is 15 residues. V was pared by 2 bases and J by 6 bases, with 3 bases of the junction left unmatched. Looked up from germline, CDR1 is SGHVS and CDR2 is FQNEAQ.

The genes are TRBV20-1 and TRBJ2-1, with TRBD2 matching 10 bases. Trimming at V came to 6 bases and at J to 8 bases, leaving 10 bases not matched to a gene. The CDR3 has 14 amino acids. The germline V gene encodes CDR1 DFQATT and CDR2 SNEGSKA (reference sequence). CDR3: CSADPAGGHYEQFF. CDR3 coding DNA: TGCAGTGCCGACCCAGCGGGGGGGCACTATGAGCAGTTCTTC.

This clonotype was recorded a few times. The V gene is TRBV3-1, the J gene TRBJ1-2, with D possibly TRBD1 on 5 matching bases. CDR1 is LGHDT, CDR2 YNNKEL, per germline (reference sequence). CDR3 size: 14 residues. The V end was cut by 2 bases, the J end by 4 bases, with 11 bases between. The CDR3 loop reads CASSQKGAAYGYTF. The CDR3 region has the DNA TGTGCCAGCAGCCAAAAAGGGGCCGCCTATGGCTACACCTTC.

V usage is TRBV6-1 and J usage is TRBJ2-2; D unresolved. With 6 bases removed from V and 3 bases from J, the gap between germline ends came to 23 bases. This CDR3 region has 18 residues. Germline lookup yields CDR1 MNHNS and CDR2 SASEGT. CDR3 loop: CASSSRSIPPSDTGELFF. In nucleotides, the CDR3 is TGTGCCAGCAGCAGCCGCTCTATACCGCCATCGGACACCGGGGAGCTGTTTTTT.

The CDR3 sequence: CASSQTTGQGSSPLHF. CDR3 sequence (DNA): TGTGCCAGCAGCCAAACCACGGGACAGGGGAGTTCACCCCTCCACTTT. The genes are TRBV4-2 and TRBJ1-6, with 10 bases aligning to TRBD1. This CDR3 region has 16 residues. Per germline, CDR1 LGHNA and CDR2 YNFKEQ. Trimming cost V 2 bases and J 9 bases; bases outside gene matches: 7.

The chain combines TRBV6-6 with TRBJ2-7; no clear D gene. The closer fit of TRBJ2-5 to the DNA end suggests the J call may be wrong. This CDR3 region has 13 residues. The germline V gene encodes CDR1 MNHNY and CDR2 SVGAGI (reference sequence). CDR3 sequence: CASSYASSETQYF. As DNA, the CDR3 is TGTGCCAGCAGTTATGCGAGCTCGGAGACCCAGTACTTC.

This chain joins TRBV5-1 and TRBJ1-2; the match to TRBD1 covers 10 bases. Germline trimming cut 0 bases from V and 7 bases from J; bases unmatched to any gene: 6. The CDR3 loop spans 15 amino acids. Germline values: CDR1 SGHRS, CDR2 YFSETQ. Written as DNA, the CDR3 is TGCGCCAGCAGCTTGGCCGGACAGGGGGGTCTTGGCTACACCTTC. Amino acids: CASSLAGQGGLGYTF.

This clonotype has more than one count but fewer than ten. This chain connects TRBV20-1 to TRBJ2-7; 13 bases map to TRBD2. After removal of 3 bases from V and 6 bases from J, the junction contained 5 bases not matched to a gene. Germline assignment: CDR1 DFQATT and CDR2 SNEGSKA (reference sequence). The CDR3 totals 14 residues. The CDR3 loop reads CSASGLAGDREQYF. As DNA, the CDR3 is TGCAGTGCTAGCGGACTAGCGGGAGACCGCGAGCAGTACTTC.

A single count supports this clonotype. The genes are TRBV29-1 and TRBJ2-7; 13 nucleotides align to TRBD2. The CDR3 extends over 16 amino acids. The V gene's germline CDR1 is SQVTM and CDR2 ANQGSEA. With V trimmed by 2 bases and J by 0 bases, 4 bases remained unmatched. The CDR3 here is CSVERLAGGLSYEQYF. The DNA of the CDR3 is TGCAGCGTTGAACGACTAGCGGGAGGTCTCTCCTACGAGCAGTACTTC.